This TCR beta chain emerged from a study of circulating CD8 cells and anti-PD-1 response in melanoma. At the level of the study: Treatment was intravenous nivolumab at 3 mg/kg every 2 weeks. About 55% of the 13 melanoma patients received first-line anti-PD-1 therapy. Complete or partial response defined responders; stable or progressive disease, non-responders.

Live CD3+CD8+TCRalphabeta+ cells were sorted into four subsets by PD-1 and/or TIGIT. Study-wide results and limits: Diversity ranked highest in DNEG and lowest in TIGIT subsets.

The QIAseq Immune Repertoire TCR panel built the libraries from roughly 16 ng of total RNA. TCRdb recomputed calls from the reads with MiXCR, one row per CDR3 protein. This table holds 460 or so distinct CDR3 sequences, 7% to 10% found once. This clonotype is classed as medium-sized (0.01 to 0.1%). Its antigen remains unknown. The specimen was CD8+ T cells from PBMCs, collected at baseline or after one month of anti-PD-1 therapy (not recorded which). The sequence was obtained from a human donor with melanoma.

CDR3 in DNA: TGTGCCAGCAGTGACCCTACAGGGGAATTGGGCACCGGGGAGCTGTTTTTT. Its protein is CASSDPTGELGTGELFF. The V gene is TRBV2, the J gene TRBJ2-2; 7 bases map to TRBD1. The ends lost 3 bases at V and 4 bases at J; junction bases unmatched: 11. There are 17 residues in the CDR3. Per germline, CDR1 SNHLY and CDR2 FYNNEI.